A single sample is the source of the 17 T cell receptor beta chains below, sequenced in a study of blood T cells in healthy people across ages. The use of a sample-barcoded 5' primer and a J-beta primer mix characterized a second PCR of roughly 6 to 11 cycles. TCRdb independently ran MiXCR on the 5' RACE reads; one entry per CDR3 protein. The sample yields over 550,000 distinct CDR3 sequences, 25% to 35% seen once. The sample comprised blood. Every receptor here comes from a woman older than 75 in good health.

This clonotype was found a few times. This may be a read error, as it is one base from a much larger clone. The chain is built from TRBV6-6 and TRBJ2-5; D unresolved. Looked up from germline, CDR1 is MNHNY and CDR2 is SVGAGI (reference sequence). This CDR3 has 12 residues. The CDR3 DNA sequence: TGTGCCTGCAGTTACGATCGAGAGACCCAGTACTTC. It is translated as CACSYDRETQYF.

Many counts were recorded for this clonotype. CDR3 bases: TGTGCCAGCAGCCCATGGGAGGGTCGCTACACCTTC. This encodes CASSPWEGRYTF. The chain couples TRBV7-8 to TRBJ1-2; D uncertain. Germline V gene data show CDR1 as SGHVS and CDR2 as FQNEAQ. The CDR3 has 12 residues. V gave up 5 bases and J gave up 9 bases, with 13 bases separating them.

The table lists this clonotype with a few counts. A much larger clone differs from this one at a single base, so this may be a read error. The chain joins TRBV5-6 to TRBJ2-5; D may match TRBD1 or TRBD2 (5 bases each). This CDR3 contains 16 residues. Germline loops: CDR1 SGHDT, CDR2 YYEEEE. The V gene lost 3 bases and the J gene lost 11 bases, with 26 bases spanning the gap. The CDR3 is CASSSGNAGRVNEQYF. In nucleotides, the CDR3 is TGTGCCAGCAGCTCCGGGAATGCAGGGCGAGTTAATGAGCAGTACTTC.

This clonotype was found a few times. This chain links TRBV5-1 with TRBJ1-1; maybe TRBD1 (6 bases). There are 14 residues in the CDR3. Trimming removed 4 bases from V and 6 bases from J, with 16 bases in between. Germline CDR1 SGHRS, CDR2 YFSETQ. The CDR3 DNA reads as TGCGCCAGCAGCCGAGAAACCGGACAGTCTGAAGCTTTCTTT. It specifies CASSRETGQSEAFF.

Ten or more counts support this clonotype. The CDR3 protein is CASSLARLAADTQYF. CDR3 sequence (DNA): TGTGCCAGCAGCTTAGCGCGACTAGCAGCAGATACGCAGTATTTT. V usage is TRBV7-2 and J usage is TRBJ2-3, with 7 bases identical to TRBD2. Per germline, CDR1 SGHTA and CDR2 FQGNSA. Trimming took 0 bases from V and 4 from J; bases not matched to a gene: 4. The CDR3 runs to 15 residues.

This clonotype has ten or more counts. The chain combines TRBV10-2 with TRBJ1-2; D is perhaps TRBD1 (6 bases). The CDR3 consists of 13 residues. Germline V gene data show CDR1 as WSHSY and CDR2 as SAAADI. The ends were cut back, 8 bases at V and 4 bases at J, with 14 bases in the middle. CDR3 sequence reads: CASEGQGSYGYTF. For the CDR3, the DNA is TGCGCCAGCGAGGGACAAGGCTCCTATGGCTACACCTTC.

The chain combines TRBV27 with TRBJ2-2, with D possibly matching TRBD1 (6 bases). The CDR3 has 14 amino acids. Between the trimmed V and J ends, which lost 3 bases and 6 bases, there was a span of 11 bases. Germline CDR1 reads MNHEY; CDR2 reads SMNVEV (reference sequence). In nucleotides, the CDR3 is TGTGCCAGCAGTTTGGGGGCCCCTCCCGGGGAGCTGTTTTTT. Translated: CASSLGAPPGELFF.

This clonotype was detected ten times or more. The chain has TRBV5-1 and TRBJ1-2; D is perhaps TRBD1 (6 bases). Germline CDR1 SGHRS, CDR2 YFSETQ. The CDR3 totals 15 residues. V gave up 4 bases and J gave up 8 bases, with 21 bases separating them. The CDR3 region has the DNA TGCGCCAGCAGCATGGAACCCCAGGGGATAGGGGGCTACACCTTC. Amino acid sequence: CASSMEPQGIGGYTF.

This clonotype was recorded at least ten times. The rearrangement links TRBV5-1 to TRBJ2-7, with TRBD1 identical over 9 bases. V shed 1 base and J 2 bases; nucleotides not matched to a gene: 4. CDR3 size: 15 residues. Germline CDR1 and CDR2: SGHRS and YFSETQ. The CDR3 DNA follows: TGCGCCAGCAGCTTGACCCGACAGGGGGCCTACGAGCAGTACTTC. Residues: CASSLTRQGAYEQYF.

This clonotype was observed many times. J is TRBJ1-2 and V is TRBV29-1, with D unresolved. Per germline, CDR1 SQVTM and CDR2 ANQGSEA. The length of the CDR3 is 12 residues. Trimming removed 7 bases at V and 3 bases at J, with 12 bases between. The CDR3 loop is CSAGDGYYGYTF. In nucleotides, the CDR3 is TGCAGCGCGGGCGACGGCTACTATGGCTACACCTTC.

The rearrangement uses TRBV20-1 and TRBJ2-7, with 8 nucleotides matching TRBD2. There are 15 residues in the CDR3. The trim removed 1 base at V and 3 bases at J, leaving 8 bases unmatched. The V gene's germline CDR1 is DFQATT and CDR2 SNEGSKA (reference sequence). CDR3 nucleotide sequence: TGCAGTGCTAGAGTCGTAACTAGCGGTGTCTACGAGCAGTACTTC. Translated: CSARVVTSGVYEQYF.

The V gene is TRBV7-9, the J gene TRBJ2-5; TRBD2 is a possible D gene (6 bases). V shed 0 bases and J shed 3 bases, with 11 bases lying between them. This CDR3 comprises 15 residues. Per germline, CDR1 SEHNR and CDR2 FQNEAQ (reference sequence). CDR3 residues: CASSLAGTLEETQYF. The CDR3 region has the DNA TGTGCCAGCAGCTTAGCGGGGACTCTAGAAGAGACCCAGTACTTC.

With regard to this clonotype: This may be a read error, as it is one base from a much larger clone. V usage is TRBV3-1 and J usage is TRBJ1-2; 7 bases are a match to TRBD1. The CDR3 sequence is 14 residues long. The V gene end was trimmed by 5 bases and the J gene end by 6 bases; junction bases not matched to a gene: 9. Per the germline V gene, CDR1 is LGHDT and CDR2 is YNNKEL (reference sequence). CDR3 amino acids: CASSVPGRGDGYTF. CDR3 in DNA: TGTGCCAGCAGCGTTCCAGGCAGGGGGGATGGCTACACCTTC.

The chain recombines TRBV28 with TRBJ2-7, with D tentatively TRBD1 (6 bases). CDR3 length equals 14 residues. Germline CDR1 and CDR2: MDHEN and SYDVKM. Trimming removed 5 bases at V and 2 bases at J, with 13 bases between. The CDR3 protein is CASSPPGATYEQYF. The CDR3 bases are TGTGCCAGCAGTCCCCCAGGGGCCACCTACGAGCAGTACTTC.

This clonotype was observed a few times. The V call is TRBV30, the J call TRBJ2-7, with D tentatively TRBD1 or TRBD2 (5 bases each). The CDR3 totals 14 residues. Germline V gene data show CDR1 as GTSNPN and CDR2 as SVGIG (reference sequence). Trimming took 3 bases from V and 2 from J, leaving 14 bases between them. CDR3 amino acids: CAWRGVPAPYEQYF. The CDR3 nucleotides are TGTGCCTGGAGGGGGGTTCCGGCCCCCTACGAGCAGTACTTC. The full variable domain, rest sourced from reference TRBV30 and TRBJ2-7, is SQTIHQWPATLVQPVGSPLSLECTVEGTSNPNLYWYRQAAGRGLQLLFYSVGIGQISSEVPQNLSASRPQDRQFILSSKKLLLSDSGFYLCAWRGVPAPYEQYFGPGTRLTVT.

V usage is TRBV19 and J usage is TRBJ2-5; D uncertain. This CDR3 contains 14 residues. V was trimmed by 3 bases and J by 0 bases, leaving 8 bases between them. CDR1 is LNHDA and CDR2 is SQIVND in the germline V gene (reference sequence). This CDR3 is CASSIAWYQETQYF. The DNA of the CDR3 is TGTGCCAGTAGTATCGCATGGTACCAAGAGACCCAGTACTTC.

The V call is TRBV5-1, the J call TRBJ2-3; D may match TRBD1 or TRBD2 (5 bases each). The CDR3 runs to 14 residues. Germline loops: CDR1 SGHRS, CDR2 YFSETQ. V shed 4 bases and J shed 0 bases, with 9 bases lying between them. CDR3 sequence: CASSTGDSTDTQYF. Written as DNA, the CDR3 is TGCGCCAGCAGCACTGGGGACAGCACAGATACGCAGTATTTT.